The present TCR beta chain was sequenced within a study of blood T cell repertoires in COVID-19. Background on the study: COVID-19 samples from acute and convalescent phases originated in the United States, Italy and Spain. T cells, B-cell-depleted T cells, or PBMCs provided the cDNA or gDNA that served as material.

Seattle's enrolled individuals joined amid active infection and were then monitored longitudinally. A few counts support this clone. Source study methods: For nucleated cells, counts were estimated from reference gene primer amplification. Sequenced by immunoSEQ multiplex PCR; TCRdb stores in-frame clones only, minus some. V, J and clone size derive from that table, while D and trimming were established from the DNA sequence. This sample carries under 95,000 clones, roughly 85% of them seen once, and the ten largest clones take 9.6%. The sequence was obtained from a man in his fifties with COVID-19, enrolled during active disease. Sequencing was done on a sample of peripheral blood.

The CDR3 region has the DNA TGTGCCAGCAGTTACATTCGAGGACAGGGAGAAGCTTTCTTT. Amino acid sequence: CASSYIRGQGEAFF. The chain carries TRBV6-2 or TRBV6-3 and TRBJ1-1; 8 bases align to TRBD1. The CDR3 has 14 amino acids. V lost 2 bases to trimming and J lost 8 bases; unmatched junction nucleotides: 7. Per germline, CDR1 MNHEY and CDR2 SVGEGT.